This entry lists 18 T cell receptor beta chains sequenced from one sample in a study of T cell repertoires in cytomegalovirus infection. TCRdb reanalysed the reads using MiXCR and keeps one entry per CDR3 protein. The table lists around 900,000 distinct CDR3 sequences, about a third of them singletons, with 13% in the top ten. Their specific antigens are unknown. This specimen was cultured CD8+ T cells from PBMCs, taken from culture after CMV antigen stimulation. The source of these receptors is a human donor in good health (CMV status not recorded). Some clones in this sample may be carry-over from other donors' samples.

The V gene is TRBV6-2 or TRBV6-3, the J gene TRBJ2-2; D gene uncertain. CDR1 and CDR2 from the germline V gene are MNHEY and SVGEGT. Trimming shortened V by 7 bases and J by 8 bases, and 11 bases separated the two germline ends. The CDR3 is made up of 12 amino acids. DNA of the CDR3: TGTGCCAGCACCTTCGTTGTTGGGGAGCTGTTTTTT. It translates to CASTFVVGELFF.

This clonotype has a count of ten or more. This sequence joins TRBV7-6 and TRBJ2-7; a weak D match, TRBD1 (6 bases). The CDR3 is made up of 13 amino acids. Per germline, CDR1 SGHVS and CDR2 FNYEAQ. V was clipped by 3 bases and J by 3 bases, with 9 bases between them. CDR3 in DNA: TGTGCCAGCAGCTTCGGACAGCGCTACGAGCAGTACTTC. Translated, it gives CASSFGQRYEQYF.

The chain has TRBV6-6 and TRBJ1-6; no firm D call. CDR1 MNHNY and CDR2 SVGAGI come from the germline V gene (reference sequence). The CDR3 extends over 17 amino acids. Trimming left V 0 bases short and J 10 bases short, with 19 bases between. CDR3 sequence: CASSYSPPGPTDSPLHF. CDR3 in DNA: TGTGCCAGCAGTTACTCCCCGCCCGGTCCCACCGACTCACCCCTCCACTTT.

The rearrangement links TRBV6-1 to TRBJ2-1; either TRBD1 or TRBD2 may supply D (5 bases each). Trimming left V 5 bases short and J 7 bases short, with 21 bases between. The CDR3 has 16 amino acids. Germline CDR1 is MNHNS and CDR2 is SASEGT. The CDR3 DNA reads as TGTGCCAGCAGTTGGGTGCCCCCCGGCGAGGGGAATGAGCAGTTCTTC. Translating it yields CASSWVPPGEGNEQFF.

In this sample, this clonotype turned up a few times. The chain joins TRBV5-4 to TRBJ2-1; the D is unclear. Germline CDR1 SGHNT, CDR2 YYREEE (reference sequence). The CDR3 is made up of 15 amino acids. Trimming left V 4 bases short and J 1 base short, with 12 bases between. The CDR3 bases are TGTGCCAGCAGCCCCCCCCAATCGTCCTACAATGAGCAGTTCTTC. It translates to CASSPPQSSYNEQFF.

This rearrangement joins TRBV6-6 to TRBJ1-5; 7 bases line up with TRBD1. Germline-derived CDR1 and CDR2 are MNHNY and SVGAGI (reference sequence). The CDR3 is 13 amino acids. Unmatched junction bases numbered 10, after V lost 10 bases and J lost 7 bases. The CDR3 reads CAISGHRGQPQHF. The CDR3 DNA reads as TGTGCCATCTCCGGGCACAGGGGCCAGCCCCAGCATTTT.

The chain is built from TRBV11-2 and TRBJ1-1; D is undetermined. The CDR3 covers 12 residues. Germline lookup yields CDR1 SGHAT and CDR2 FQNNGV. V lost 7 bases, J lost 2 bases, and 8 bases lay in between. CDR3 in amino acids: CASNPANTEAFF. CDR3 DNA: TGTGCCAGCAACCCGGCTAACACTGAAGCTTTCTTT.

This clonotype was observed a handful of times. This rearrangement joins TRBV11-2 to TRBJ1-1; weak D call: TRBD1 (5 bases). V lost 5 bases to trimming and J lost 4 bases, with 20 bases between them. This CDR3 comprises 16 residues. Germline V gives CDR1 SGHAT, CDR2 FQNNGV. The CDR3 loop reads CASSGRDPLYFTEAFF. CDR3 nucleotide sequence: TGTGCCAGCAGCGGACGGGACCCCTTATATTTCACTGAAGCTTTCTTT.

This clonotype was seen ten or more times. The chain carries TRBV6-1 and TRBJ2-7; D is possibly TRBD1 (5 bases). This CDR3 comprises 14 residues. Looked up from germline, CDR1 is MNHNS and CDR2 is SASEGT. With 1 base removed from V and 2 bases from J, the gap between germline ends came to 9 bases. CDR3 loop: CASSEVQGTYEQYV. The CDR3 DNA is TGTGCCAGCAGTGAAGTTCAGGGAACCTACGAGCAGTACGTC.

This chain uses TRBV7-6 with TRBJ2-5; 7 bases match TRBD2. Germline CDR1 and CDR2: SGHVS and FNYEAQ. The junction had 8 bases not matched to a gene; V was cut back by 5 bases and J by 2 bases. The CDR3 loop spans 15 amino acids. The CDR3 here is CASSPLARGQETQYF. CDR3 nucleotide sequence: TGTGCCAGCAGCCCTCTAGCGCGGGGGCAAGAGACCCAGTACTTC.

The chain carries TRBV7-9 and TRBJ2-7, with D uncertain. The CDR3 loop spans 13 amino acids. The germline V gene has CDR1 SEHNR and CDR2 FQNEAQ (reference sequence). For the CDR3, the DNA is TGTGTCAGCAGCTTAGGGCAGCTTTACGAGCAGTACGTC. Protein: CVSSLGQLYEQYV.

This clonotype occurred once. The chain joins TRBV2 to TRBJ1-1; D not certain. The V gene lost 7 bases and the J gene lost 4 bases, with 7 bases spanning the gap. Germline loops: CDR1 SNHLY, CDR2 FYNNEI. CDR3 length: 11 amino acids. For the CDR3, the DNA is TGTGCCAGCATGTTTGGCACTGAAGCTTTCTTT. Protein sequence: CASMFGTEAFF.

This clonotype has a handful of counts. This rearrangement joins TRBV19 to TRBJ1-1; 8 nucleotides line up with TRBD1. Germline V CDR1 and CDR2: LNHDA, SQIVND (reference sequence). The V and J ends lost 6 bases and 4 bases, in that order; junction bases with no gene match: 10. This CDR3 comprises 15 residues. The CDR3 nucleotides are TGTGCCAGTAGCCGCCTAATCGACAGGGGCACTGAAGCTTTCTTT. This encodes CASSRLIDRGTEAFF.

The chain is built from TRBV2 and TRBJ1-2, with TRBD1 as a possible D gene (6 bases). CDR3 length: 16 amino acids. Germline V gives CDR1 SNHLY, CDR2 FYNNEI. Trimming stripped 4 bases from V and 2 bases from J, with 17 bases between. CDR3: CASSGIDRNQNYGYTF. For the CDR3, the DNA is TGTGCCAGCAGTGGGATTGACAGGAATCAGAACTATGGCTACACCTTC.

The DNA for the CDR3 is TGTGCCAGCAGTCCGAGGACAGGGGGCATGAGATATGGCTACACCTTC. It translates to CASSPRTGGMRYGYTF. The genes are TRBV12-3 or TRBV12-4 and TRBJ1-2; 11 positions agree with TRBD1. Trimming cost V 5 bases and J 5 bases; bases outside gene matches: 10. The CDR3 runs 16 residues.

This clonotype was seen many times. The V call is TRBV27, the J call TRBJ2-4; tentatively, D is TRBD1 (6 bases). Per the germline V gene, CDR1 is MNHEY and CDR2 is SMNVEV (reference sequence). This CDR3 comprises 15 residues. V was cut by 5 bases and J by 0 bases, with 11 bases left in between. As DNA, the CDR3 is TGTGCCAGCAGTCCCAACAGGGTAGCCAAAAACATTCAGTACTTC. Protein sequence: CASSPNRVAKNIQYF.

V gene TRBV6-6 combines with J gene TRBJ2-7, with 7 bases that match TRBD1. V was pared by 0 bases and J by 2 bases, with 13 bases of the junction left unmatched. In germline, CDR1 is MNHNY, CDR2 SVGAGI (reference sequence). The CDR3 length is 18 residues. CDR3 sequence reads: CASSYSSLTGANAYEQYF. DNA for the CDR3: TGTGCCAGCAGTTACTCGAGTCTCACAGGGGCGAACGCCTACGAGCAGTACTTC.

For the CDR3, the DNA is TGTGCCAGCTCACCAAATACAGGAATGAACACTGAAGCTTTCTTT. Protein product: CASSPNTGMNTEAFF. The chain combines TRBV18 with TRBJ1-1, with D perhaps matching TRBD1 (5 bases). Deletions cut 2 bases from V and 0 bases from J, with 10 bases between. The CDR3 totals 15 residues. Germline V gene data show CDR1 as KGHSH and CDR2 as LQKENI.